The clone carrying this T cell receptor beta chain was detected only a few times. What it binds is unknown. Trimming cost V 2 bases and J 1 base, with 11 bases left between them. Germline V gene sequence: CDR1 SGHRS, CDR2 YFSETQ. This CDR3 spans 15 amino acids. The data are from a study of T-cell memory formation after mild COVID-19. Findings of the study overall: Later expanders leaned toward CD4+, whereas clones contracting from day 15 to 85 were balanced CD4/CD8. Cross-reactive memory seemingly joined, as some responding clones were found in pre-infection memory.

From the 5' RACE reads, TCRdb called clonotypes with MiXCR, one entry per CDR3 protein. This sample has 350,000 to 500,000 distinct CDR3 sequences, with more than 20% found just once. The V and J genes are TRBV5-1 and TRBJ2-3; tentative D call: TRBD2 (6 bases). The receptor comes from an adult woman who had mild COVID-19 (a few samples of this study predate the infection). Cell type and time point are not known. The sample comprised PBMCs or a T cell subset sorted from them (not recorded which). The CDR3 nucleotides are TGCGCCAGCAGCTTTGGGCGGGGTCGCACAGATACGCAGTATTTT. Protein: CASSFGRGRTDTQYF.